The 21 T cell receptor beta chains in this list originate from one sample, sequenced in a study of T cell repertoires in cytomegalovirus infection. Their specific antigens are unknown. Each CDR3 protein gets one entry after TCRdb re-called the reads with MiXCR. The sample yields around 570,000 distinct CDR3 sequences, roughly 42% seen once. The specimen comprised cultured PBMCs, sampled from culture after CMV antigen stimulation. These receptors all come from a human donor in good health (CMV status not recorded). Some clones in this sample may be carry-over from other donors' samples.

A few counts support this clonotype. CDR3: CASSITGSNSPLHF. CDR3 nucleotide sequence: TGTGCCAGCAGTATAACAGGGTCGAATTCACCCCTCCACTTT. This chain connects TRBV27 to TRBJ1-6; tentative D call: TRBD1 (6 bases). Per germline, CDR1 MNHEY and CDR2 SMNVEV (reference sequence). The CDR3 length is 14 residues. Deletions cut 5 bases from V and 7 bases from J, with 12 bases between.

The chain is built from TRBV7-7 and TRBJ2-2, with D possibly being TRBD1 or TRBD2 (5 bases each). Trimming cost V 5 bases and J 1 base, with 17 bases left between them. Germline CDR1 reads SSHAT; CDR2 reads FNYEAQ (reference sequence). The CDR3 spans 17 residues. The CDR3 reads CASSPRGWGLNTGELFF. The CDR3 nucleotides read TGTGCCAGCAGCCCCCGCGGTTGGGGGTTGAACACCGGGGAGCTGTTTTTT. Together with reference TRBV7-7 and TRBJ2-2, the CDR3 gives the full variable domain: GAGVSQSPRYKVTKRGQDVTLRCDPISSHATLYWYQQALGQGPEFLTYFNYEAQPDKSGLPSDRFSAERPEGSISTLTIQRTEQRDSAMYRCASSPRGWGLNTGELFFGEGSRLTVL.

The rearrangement joins TRBV11-2 to TRBJ2-4; weak D call: TRBD1 (7 bases). The length of the CDR3 is 14 residues. Germline CDR1 is SGHAT and CDR2 is FQNNGV. Trimming cost V 6 bases and J 13 bases, with 22 bases left between them. CDR3 nucleotide sequence: TGTGCCAGCAGTTCGGGGGTTGGGGACAGACTCCAGTACTTC. Protein: CASSSGVGDRLQYF. The full variable domain, rest sourced from reference TRBV11-2 and TRBJ2-4, is EAGVAQSPRYKIIEKRQSVAFWCNPISGHATLYWYQQILGQGPKLLIQFQNNGVVDDSQLPKDRFSAERLKGVDSTLKIQPAKLEDSAVYLCASSSGVGDRLQYFGAGTRLSVL.

This clonotype was counted ten times or more. The rearrangement joins TRBV7-2 to TRBJ2-5; tentatively, D is TRBD2 (6 bases). The CDR3 sequence is 14 residues long. Trimming pared 3 bases from V and 0 bases from J, leaving 8 bases between. Germline loops: CDR1 SGHTA, CDR2 FQGNSA. This CDR3 reads CASSFGGYQETQYF. Here the CDR3 DNA reads TGTGCCAGCAGCTTCGGAGGGTACCAAGAGACCCAGTACTTC.

This clonotype was seen repeatedly, ten times or more. The DNA for the CDR3 is TGTGCCAGCAGCTTAGAAGAGGTCGTCGGGAGGCAGACCCAGTACTTC. Translating it yields CASSLEEVVGRQTQYF. The chain is built from TRBV7-6 and TRBJ2-5; 7 bases align to TRBD2. Trimming removed 1 base from V and 6 bases from J; junction bases left unmatched: 11. The V gene's germline CDR1 is SGHVS and CDR2 FNYEAQ. CDR3 length: 16 amino acids.

CDR3 nucleotide sequence: TGTGCTAGTGGTTTGCCCACCGGGACTAGCGGACACAATGAGCAGTTCTTC. Its protein is CASGLPTGTSGHNEQFF. V is TRBV12-5 and J is TRBJ2-1; 11 nucleotides align to TRBD2. The CDR3 is made up of 17 amino acids. Trimming at V came to 2 bases and at J to 5 bases, leaving 8 bases not matched to a gene. Germline lookup yields CDR1 LGHNT and CDR2 FRNRAP.

A note on this clonotype: The junction and the germline gene differ at one end; a read error may be behind it. The J gene is TRBJ1-1, the V gene TRBV3-1; perhaps TRBD1 as D (5 bases). CDR3 length: 14 residues. The germline CDR1 and CDR2 sequences are LGHDT and YNNKEL (reference sequence). This chain's CDR3 is CASGQEPQAGGAFF. The CDR3 DNA sequence: TGTGCCAGCGGCCAAGAGCCCCAAGCCGGGGGAGCTTTCTTT. Complete variable domain (other parts from reference TRBV3-1 and TRBJ1-1): DTAVSQTPKYLVTQMGNDKSIKCEQNLGHDTMYWYKQDSKKFLKIMFSYNNKELIINETVPNRFSPKSPDKAHLNLHINSLELGDSAVYFCASGQEPQAGGAFFGQGTRLTVV.

The sample holds a few counts of this clonotype. The chain employs TRBV20-1 and TRBJ2-7; 12 nucleotides line up with TRBD2. This CDR3 spans 15 amino acids. Germline CDR1 is DFQATT and CDR2 is SNEGSKA (reference sequence). V lost 5 bases and J lost 5; bases outside the gene matches: 10. CDR3: CSAALTSGGRNEQYF. The DNA of the CDR3 is TGCAGTGCTGCCCTGACTAGCGGGGGACGGAACGAGCAGTACTTC.

This clonotype was counted at least ten times. The rearrangement joins TRBV7-2 to TRBJ2-3; no reliable D call. CDR3 length equals 17 residues. The germline gives CDR1 SGHTA, CDR2 FQGNSA. Trimming shortened V by 2 bases and J by 0 bases, and 15 bases separated the two germline ends. For the CDR3, the DNA is TGTGCCAGCAGCTTAAAATCGGGCCGAATCAGCACAGATACGCAGTATTTT. Amino acids: CASSLKSGRISTDTQYF.

This clonotype was picked up a small number of times. This chain links TRBV10-2 with TRBJ2-4; D gene unclear. The V end lost 7 bases, the J end lost 0 bases, and 25 bases lay between the germline ends. The CDR3 extends over 19 amino acids. The germline gives CDR1 WSHSY, CDR2 SAAADI. This CDR3 reads CASTSTLGGIDIAKNIQYF. The DNA for the CDR3 is TGCGCCAGCACTTCAACCCTGGGCGGCATCGATATAGCCAAAAACATTCAGTACTTC.

This clonotype occurred a few times. The chain carries TRBV5-1 and TRBJ1-4; the match to TRBD1 covers 11 bases. The CDR3 spans 15 residues. Germline lookup yields CDR1 SGHRS and CDR2 YFSETQ. V lost 7 bases to trimming and J lost 6 bases; unmatched junction nucleotides: 8. CDR3 DNA: TGCGCCAGCGGATTTCGGGGACAGGGGGATGAAAAACTGTTTTTT. Translation gives CASGFRGQGDEKLFF.

The chain combines TRBV11-2 with TRBJ2-3; a weak D match, TRBD1 (6 bases). The CDR3 extends over 16 amino acids. Germline CDR1 is SGHAT and CDR2 is FQNNGV. V was shortened by 0 bases and J by 6 bases, with 16 bases between the two germline ends. In DNA, the CDR3 is TGTGCCAGCAGCTTAGATGGGGGCAGCGGCCGGGATACGCAGTATTTT. The encoded protein is CASSLDGGSGRDTQYF. The full variable domain, its missing parts supplied by reference TRBV11-2 and TRBJ2-3, is EAGVAQSPRYKIIEKRQSVAFWCNPISGHATLYWYQQILGQGPKLLIQFQNNGVVDDSQLPKDRFSAERLKGVDSTLKIQPAKLEDSAVYLCASSLDGGSGRDTQYFGPGTRLTVL.

The chain combines TRBV4-1 with TRBJ1-1; D ambiguous. The CDR3 loop spans 13 amino acids. The germline CDR1 and CDR2 sequences are MGHRA and YSYEKL. V was cut by 2 bases and J by 5 bases, with 9 bases left in between. In DNA, the CDR3 is TGCGCCAGCAGCCAATTTAGAGGGACTGAAGCTTTCTTT. It is translated as CASSQFRGTEAFF.

This clonotype was detected only a few times. V is TRBV7-9 and J is TRBJ2-7; D unresolved. Germline-derived CDR1 and CDR2 are SEHNR and FQNEAQ (reference sequence). The CDR3 has 12 residues. Trimming stripped 5 bases from V and 3 bases from J, with 8 bases between. The CDR3 nucleotides read TGTGCCAGCAGCCCCACTTACTACGAGCAGTACTTC. As protein: CASSPTYYEQYF.

This chain links TRBV4-3 with TRBJ2-2; D not certain. Germline loops: CDR1 LGHNA, CDR2 YSLEER. V was shortened by 0 bases and J by 3 bases, with 11 bases between the two germline ends. The CDR3 sequence is 16 residues long. Here the CDR3 reads CASSQDRTWDTGELFF. In DNA, the CDR3 is TGCGCCAGCAGCCAAGATCGGACGTGGGACACCGGGGAGCTGTTTTTT.

The chain recombines TRBV7-2 with TRBJ1-5; 10 positions match TRBD1. In germline, CDR1 is SGHTA, CDR2 FQGNSA. The CDR3 is made up of 15 amino acids. V was clipped by 5 bases and J by 6 bases; unmatched bases: 7. This CDR3 is CASSDRGRRVQPQHF. As DNA, the CDR3 is TGTGCCAGCAGCGACAGGGGGCGGAGAGTTCAGCCCCAGCATTTT.

This sequence joins TRBV5-1 and TRBJ2-3; either TRBD1 or TRBD2 may supply D (5 bases each). Germline V gene data show CDR1 as SGHRS and CDR2 as YFSETQ. The V end was cut by 5 bases, the J end by 1 base, with 20 bases between. The CDR3 runs to 17 residues. CDR3 DNA sequence: TGCGCCAGCAGTTCCGGGACCCCCAACCCTGGCACAGATACGCAGTATTTT. This translates into CASSSGTPNPGTDTQYF.

The V call is TRBV4-1, the J call TRBJ2-1; D is possibly TRBD2 (5 bases). Per the germline V gene, CDR1 is MGHRA and CDR2 is YSYEKL. V was cut by 1 base and J by 9 bases, with 13 bases left in between. The CDR3 runs 14 residues. DNA for the CDR3: TGCGCCAGCAGCCAAGTACGGGCCCGGGGTGAGCAGTTCTTC. This encodes CASSQVRARGEQFF.

The chain has TRBV20-1 and TRBJ1-2; D gene uncertain. Germline CDR1 reads DFQATT; CDR2 reads SNEGSKA (reference sequence). The CDR3 covers 15 residues. V was pared by 0 bases and J by 4 bases, with 15 bases between. The CDR3 nucleotides are TGCAGTGCTAGAGATCCAGGACCGACGATCTATGGCTACACCTTC. It translates to CSARDPGPTIYGYTF.

This clonotype was observed a handful of times. The gene calls are TRBV12-3 or TRBV12-4 and TRBJ1-1; 11 bases align to TRBD1. J lost 3 bases, V lost 4 bases, and 1 base had no gene match. The CDR3 sequence is 14 residues long. CDR3 in DNA: TGTGCCAGCAGTTGGGACAGGGGGTACACTGAAGCTTTCTTT. Its translation: CASSWDRGYTEAFF.

This clonotype appeared a single time. The rearrangement links TRBV29-1 to TRBJ2-5; no reliable D call. This CDR3 comprises 12 residues. CDR1 is SQVTM, CDR2 ANQGSEA, per germline. The V end lost 3 bases, the J end lost 3 bases, and 8 bases lay between the germline ends. DNA for the CDR3: TGCAGCGTTGAGGTGTGGGAAGAGACCCAGTACTTC. Translation gives CSVEVWEETQYF.